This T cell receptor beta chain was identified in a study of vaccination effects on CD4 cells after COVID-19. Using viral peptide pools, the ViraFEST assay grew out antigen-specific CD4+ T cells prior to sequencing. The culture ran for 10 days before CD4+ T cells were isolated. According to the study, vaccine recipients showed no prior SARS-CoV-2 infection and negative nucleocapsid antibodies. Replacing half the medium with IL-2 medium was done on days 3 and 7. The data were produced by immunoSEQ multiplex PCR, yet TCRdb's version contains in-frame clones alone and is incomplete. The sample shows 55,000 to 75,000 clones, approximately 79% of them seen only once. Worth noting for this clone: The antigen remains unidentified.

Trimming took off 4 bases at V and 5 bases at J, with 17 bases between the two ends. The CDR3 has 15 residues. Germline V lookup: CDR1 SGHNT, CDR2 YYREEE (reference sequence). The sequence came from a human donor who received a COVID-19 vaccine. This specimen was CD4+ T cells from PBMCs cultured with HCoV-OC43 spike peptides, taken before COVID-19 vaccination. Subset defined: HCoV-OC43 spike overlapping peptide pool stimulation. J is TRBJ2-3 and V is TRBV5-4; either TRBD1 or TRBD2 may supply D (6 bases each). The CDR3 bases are TGTGCCAGCAGCCCCCAAGGGGGGTTAGTAGATACGCAGTATTTT. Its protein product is CASSPQGGLVDTQYF. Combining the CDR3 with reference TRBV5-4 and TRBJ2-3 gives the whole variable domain ETGVTQSPTHLIKTRGQQVTLRCSSQSGHNTVSWYQQALGQGPQFIFQYYREEENGRGNFPPRFSGLQFPNYSSELNVNALELDDSALYLCASSPQGGLVDTQYFGPGTRLTVL.